This TCR beta chain was sequenced during a study of PD-1 blockade in classical Hodgkin lymphoma. Overall study findings and caveats: Diminished baseline TCR diversity has been reported in newly diagnosed patients relative to healthy donors.

In its sample, this clone was seen a few times. The antigen is unknown. The CDR3 loop spans 13 amino acids. Trimming took off 5 bases at V and 6 bases at J, with 11 bases between the two ends. Germline CDR1 reads LNHDA; CDR2 reads SQIVND (reference sequence). Each patient relapsed following autologous stem cell transplantation, and prior brentuximab vedotin exposure differed. Using immunoSEQ multiplex PCR, the repertoire was profiled, and TCRdb retains in-frame clones only, with some absent. The sample has under 15,000 clones; 80% to 95% are singletons. The receptor's source is a human donor with classical Hodgkin lymphoma. The sequenced sample was peripheral blood mononuclear cells (PBMCs), obtained at baseline. This chain connects TRBV19 to TRBJ1-5; TRBD1 is a possible D gene (5 bases). The CDR3 region is CASSFQGAQPQHF. CDR3 in DNA: TGTGCCAGTAGTTTCCAGGGAGCTCAGCCCCAGCATTTT.